The sequence of this TCR beta chain was determined in a study of blood T cells in healthy people across ages. The CDR3 totals 15 residues. The V gene lost 2 bases and the J gene lost 2 bases, with 13 bases spanning the gap. Per germline, CDR1 MNHEY and CDR2 SMNVEV (reference sequence). With a J-beta primer mix and a sample-barcoded 5' primer, a second PCR ran about 7 to 11 cycles. One entry per CDR3 protein, called by TCRdb with MiXCR from the 5' RACE reads. The data contain roughly 730,000 distinct CDR3 sequences, roughly 56% of them seen just once; the ten biggest clones take up 20% to 30%. The clonotype was recovered from a middle-aged man in good health. Sequencing was done on a sample of blood. The chain carries TRBV27 and TRBJ2-7; the D gene could be TRBD1 or TRBD2 (7 bases each). The CDR3: CASSLGTAGTYEQYF. Written as DNA, the CDR3 is TGTGCCAGCAGTTTAGGGACAGCGGGGACCTACGAGCAGTACTTC.